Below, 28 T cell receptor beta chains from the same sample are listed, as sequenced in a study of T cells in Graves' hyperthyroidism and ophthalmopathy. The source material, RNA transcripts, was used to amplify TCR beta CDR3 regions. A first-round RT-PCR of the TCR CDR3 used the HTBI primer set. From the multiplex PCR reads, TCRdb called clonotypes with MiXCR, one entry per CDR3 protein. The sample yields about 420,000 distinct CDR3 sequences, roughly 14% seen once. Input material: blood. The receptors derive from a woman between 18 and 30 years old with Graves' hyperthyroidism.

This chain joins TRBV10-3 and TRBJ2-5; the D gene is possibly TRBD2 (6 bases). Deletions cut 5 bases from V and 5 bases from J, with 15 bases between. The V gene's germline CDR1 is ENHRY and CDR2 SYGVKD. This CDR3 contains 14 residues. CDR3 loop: CAISTVSGVETQYF. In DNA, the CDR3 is TGTGCCATCAGTACGGTTAGCGGTGTTGAGACCCAGTACTTC.

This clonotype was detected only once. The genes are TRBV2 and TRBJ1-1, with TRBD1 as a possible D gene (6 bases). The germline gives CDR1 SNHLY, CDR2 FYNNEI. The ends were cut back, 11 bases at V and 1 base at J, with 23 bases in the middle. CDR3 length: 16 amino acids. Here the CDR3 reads CADSEAWAGENTEAFF. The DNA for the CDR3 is TGTGCCGACAGTGAAGCTTGGGCAGGGGAGAACACTGAAGCTTTCTTT.

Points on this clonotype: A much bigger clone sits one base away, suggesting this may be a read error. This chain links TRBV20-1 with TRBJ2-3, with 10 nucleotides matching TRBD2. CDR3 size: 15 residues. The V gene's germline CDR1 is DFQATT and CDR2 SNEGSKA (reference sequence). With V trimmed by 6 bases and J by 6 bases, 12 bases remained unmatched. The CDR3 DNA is TGCAGTGCCACAAAAGGACTAGCGGAAGTGGATACGCAGTATTTT. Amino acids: CSATKGLAEVDTQYF.

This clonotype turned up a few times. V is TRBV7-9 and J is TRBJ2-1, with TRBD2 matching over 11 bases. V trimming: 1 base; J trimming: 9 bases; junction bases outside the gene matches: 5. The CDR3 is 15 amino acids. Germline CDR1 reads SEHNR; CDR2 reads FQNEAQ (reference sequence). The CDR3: CASSLVLAGEGEQFF. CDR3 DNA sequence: TGTGCCAGCAGCTTAGTACTAGCGGGAGAAGGTGAGCAGTTCTTC.

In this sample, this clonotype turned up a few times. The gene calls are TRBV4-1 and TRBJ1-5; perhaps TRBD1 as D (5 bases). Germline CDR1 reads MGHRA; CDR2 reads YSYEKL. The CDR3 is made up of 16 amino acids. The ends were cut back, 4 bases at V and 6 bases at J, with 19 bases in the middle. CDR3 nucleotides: TGCGCCAGCAGCCGCACGGTCAGCGTGGGGGTTCAGCCCCAGCATTTT. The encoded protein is CASSRTVSVGVQPQHF.

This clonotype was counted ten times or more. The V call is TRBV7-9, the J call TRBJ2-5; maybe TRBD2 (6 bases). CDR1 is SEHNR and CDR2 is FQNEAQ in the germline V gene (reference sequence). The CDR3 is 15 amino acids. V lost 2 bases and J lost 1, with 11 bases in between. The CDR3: CASSLTGVFQETQYF. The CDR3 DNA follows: TGTGCCAGCAGCTTAACGGGAGTGTTCCAAGAGACCCAGTACTTC.

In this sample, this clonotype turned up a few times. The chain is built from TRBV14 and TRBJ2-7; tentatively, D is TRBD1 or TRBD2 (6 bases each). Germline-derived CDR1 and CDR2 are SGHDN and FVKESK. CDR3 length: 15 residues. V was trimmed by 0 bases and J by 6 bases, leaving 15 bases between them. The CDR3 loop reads CASSQDWGASGEQYF. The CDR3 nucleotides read TGTGCCAGCAGCCAAGATTGGGGGGCGTCGGGCGAGCAGTACTTC. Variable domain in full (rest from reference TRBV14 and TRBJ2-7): EAGVTQFPSHSVIEKGQTVTLRCDPISGHDNLYWYRRVMGKEIKFLLHFVKESKQDESGMPNNRFLAERTGGTYSTLKVQPAELEDSGVYFCASSQDWGASGEQYFGPGTRLTVT.

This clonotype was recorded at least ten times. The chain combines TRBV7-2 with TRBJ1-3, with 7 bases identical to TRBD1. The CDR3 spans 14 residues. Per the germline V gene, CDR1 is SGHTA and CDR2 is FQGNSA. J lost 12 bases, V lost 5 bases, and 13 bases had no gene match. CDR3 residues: CASSTKPNRGSIYF. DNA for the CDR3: TGTGCCAGCAGCACGAAACCTAACAGGGGAAGCATATATTTT.

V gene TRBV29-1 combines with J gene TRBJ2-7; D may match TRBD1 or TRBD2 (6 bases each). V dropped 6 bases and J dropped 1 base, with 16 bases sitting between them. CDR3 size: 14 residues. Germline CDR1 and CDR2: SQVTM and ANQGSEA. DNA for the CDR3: TGCAGCGTGGTAGGGGGGACGGCTTCCTACGAGCAGTACTTC. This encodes CSVVGGTASYEQYF.

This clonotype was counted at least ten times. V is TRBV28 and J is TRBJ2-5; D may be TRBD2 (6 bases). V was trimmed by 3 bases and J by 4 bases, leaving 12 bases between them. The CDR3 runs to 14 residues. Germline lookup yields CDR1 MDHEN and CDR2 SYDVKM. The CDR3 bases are TGTGCCAGCAGTTTGGTAGGAGGGTCAGAGACCCAGTACTTC. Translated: CASSLVGGSETQYF.

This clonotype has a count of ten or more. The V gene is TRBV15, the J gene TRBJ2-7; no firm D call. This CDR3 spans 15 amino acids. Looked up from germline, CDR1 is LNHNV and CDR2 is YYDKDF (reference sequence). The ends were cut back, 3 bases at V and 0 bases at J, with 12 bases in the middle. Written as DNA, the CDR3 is TGTGCCACCAGCAGGTCGAGTATCACCTCCTACGAGCAGTACTTC. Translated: CATSRSSITSYEQYF.

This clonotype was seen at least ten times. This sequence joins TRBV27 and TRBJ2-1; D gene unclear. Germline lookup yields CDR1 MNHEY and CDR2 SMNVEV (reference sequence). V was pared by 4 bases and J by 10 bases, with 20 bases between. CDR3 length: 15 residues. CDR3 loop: CASSSLTTGRPEQFF. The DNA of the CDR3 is TGTGCCAGCAGTTCTTTGACGACTGGGCGACCAGAGCAGTTCTTC.

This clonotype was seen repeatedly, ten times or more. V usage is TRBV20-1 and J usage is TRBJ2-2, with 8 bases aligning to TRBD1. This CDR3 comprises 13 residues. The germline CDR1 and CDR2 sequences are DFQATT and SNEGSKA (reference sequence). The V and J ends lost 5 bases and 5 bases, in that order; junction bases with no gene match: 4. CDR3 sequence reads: CSARDRRTGELFF. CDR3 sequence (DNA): TGCAGTGCTCGGGACAGGCGAACCGGGGAGCTGTTTTTT.

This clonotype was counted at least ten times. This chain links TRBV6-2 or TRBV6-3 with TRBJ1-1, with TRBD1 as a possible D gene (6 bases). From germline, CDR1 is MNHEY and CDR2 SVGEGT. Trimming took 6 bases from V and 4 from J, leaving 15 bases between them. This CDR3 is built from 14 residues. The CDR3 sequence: CASSSPTGSTEAFF. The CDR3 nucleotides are TGTGCCAGCAGCTCCCCAACAGGGAGCACTGAAGCTTTCTTT.

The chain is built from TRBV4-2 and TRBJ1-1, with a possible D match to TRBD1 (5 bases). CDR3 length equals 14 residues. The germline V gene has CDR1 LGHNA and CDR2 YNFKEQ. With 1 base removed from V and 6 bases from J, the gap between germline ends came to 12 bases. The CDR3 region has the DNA TGTGCCAGCAGCCAAGTTTCGGGGCATGCTGAAGCTTTCTTT. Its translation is CASSQVSGHAEAFF.

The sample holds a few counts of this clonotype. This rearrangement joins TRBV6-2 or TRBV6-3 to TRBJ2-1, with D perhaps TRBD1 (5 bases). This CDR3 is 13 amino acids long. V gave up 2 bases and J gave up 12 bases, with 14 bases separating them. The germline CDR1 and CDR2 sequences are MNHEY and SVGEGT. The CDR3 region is CASSYRTDSVQFF. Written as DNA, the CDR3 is TGTGCCAGCAGTTACAGGACCGACAGTGTGCAGTTCTTC.

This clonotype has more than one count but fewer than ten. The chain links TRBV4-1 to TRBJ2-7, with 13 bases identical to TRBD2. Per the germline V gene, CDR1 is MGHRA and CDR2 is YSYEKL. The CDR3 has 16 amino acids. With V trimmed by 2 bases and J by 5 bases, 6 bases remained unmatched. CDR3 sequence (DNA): TGCGCCAGCAGCCAACGGACTAGCGGGGGAGTCGACGAGCAGTACTTC. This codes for CASSQRTSGGVDEQYF.

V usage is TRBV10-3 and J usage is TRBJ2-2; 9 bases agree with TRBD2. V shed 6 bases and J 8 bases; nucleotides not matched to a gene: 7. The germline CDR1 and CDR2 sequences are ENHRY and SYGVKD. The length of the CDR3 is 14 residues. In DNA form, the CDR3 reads TGTGCCATCAGCTCTAGCGGGGCCAGGGGGGAGCTGTTTTTT. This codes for CAISSSGARGELFF.

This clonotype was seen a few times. CDR3 sequence reads: CASSYQGPTGSPLHF. The CDR3 DNA is TGTGCCAGCAGTTACCAGGGCCCGACCGGGTCACCCCTCCACTTT. The chain is built from TRBV6-5 and TRBJ1-6, with D possibly being TRBD1 (5 bases). CDR3 length equals 15 residues. Germline V gene lookup returns CDR1 MNHEY and CDR2 SVGAGI. Trimming stripped 2 bases from V and 10 bases from J, with 15 bases between.

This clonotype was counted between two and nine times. The CDR3 DNA reads TGTGCCAGCAGTTACTCGGGACAGGGGTCCTATGGCTACACCTTC. It encodes CASSYSGQGSYGYTF. This rearrangement joins TRBV6-6 to TRBJ1-2; 10 nucleotides align to TRBD1. This CDR3 region has 15 residues. The junction had 2 bases not matched to a gene; V was cut back by 0 bases and J by 4 bases. Germline CDR1 MNHNY, CDR2 SVGAGI (reference sequence).

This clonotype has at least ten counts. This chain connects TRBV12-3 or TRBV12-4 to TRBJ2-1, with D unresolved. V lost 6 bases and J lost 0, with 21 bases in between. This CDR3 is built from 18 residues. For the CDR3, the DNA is TGTGCCAGCAGCACCAGTGGTTCCCTTCAAAGCTCCTACAATGAGCAGTTCTTC. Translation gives CASSTSGSLQSSYNEQFF.

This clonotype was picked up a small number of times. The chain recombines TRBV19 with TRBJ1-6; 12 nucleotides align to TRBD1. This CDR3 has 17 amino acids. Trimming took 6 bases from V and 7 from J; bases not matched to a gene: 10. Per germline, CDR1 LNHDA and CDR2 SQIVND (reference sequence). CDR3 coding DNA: TGTGCCAGTAGCCGGGACAGGGGGCTCCCGAACAATTCACCCCTCCACTTT. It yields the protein CASSRDRGLPNNSPLHF.

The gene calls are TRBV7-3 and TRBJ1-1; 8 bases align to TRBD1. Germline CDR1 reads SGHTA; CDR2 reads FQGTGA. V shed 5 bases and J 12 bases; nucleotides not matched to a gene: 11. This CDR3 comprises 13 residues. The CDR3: CASSLAGGQDPFF. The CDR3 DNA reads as TGTGCCAGCAGCCTAGCGGGGGGACAGGACCCTTTCTTT.

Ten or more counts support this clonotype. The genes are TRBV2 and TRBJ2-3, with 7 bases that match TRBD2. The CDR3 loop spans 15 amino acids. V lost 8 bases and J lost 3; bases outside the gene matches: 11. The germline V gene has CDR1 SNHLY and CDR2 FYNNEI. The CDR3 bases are TGTGCCAGCCTATCGAGCGGGGATTTTACAGATACGCAGTATTTT. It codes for CASLSSGDFTDTQYF.

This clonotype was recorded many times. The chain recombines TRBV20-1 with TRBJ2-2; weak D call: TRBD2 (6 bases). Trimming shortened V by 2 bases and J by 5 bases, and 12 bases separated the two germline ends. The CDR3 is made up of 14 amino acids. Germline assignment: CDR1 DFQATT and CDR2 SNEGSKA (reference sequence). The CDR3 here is CSARYGRVTGELFF. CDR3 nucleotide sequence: TGCAGTGCTAGATACGGGAGAGTGACCGGGGAGCTGTTTTTT.

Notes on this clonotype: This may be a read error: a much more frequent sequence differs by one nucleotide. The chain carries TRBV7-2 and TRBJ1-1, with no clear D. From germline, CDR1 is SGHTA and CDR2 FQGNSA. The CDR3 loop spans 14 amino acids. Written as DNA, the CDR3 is TGTGCCGGCAGCTTTCTGGGGTTCTCCCCTGAAGCTTTCTTT. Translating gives CAGSFLGFSPEAFF.

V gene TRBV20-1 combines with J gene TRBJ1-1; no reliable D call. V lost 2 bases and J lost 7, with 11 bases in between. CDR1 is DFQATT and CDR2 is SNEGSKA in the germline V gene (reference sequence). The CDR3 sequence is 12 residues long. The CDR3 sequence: CSARFGLFEAFF. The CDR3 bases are TGCAGTGCTAGATTTGGGCTATTTGAAGCTTTCTTT.

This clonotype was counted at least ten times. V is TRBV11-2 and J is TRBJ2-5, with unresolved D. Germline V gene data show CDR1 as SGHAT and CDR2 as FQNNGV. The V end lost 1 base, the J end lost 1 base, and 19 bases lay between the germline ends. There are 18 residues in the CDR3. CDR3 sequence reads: CASSLGQGGRWAQETQYF. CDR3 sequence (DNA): TGTGCCAGCAGCTTAGGGCAAGGCGGAAGGTGGGCCCAAGAGACCCAGTACTTC.